This T cell receptor beta chain was identified during a study of blood T cells in healthy people across ages. Next came a second PCR, run for about 7 to 12 cycles, which used a sample-barcoded 5' primer along with a J-beta primer mix. One entry per CDR3 protein, called by TCRdb with MiXCR from the 5' RACE reads. The sample contains 600,000 to 1,000,000 distinct CDR3 sequences, 25% of which appear only once. Germline V gene data show CDR1 as SQVTM and CDR2 as ANQGSEA. This CDR3 is 13 amino acids long. The germline V and J ends were trimmed by 7 bases and 0 bases, with 9 bases remaining between them. The sample was also reused in another study, on T cells of mothers and their children.

This sequence originates from a boy between 10 and 17 years old in good health. The chain couples TRBV29-1 to TRBJ2-2, with no clear D. Sequenced input: blood. In DNA, the CDR3 is TGCAGCGGACTGCTAGCGAACACCGGGGAGCTGTTTTTT. Protein sequence: CSGLLANTGELFF.